This is a list of T cell receptor beta chains from one sample in a study of cytomegalovirus exposure and HLA in healthy donors. Repertoires were generated with immunoSEQ multiplex PCR, while TCRdb's copy carries only in-frame clones and drops some. The data contain over 130,000 clones, approximately 80% of them seen just once; the ten biggest clones take up approximately 1.5%. Specimen: PBMCs. These receptors were taken from a man aged 30-40 years in good health and CMV-seropositive. Both conserved end residues are part of each CDR3. A D gene is named only where the DNA matches it firmly. Part of the rows lack a size; the others show once, few, many or a class for expanded clones.

j_gene: TRBJ2-4; abundance: -; v_gene: TRBV28; d_gene: -; CDR3aa: CASSLWSGNSKNIQYF; CDR3nt: TGTGCCAGCAGTTTATGGTCAGGGAATAGCAAAAACATTCAGTACTTC
j_gene: TRBJ1-5; abundance: -; v_gene: TRBV28; d_gene: TRBD1; CDR3aa: CASINYRGAMQPQHF; CDR3nt: TGTGCCAGCATAAATTACAGGGGAGCCATGCAGCCCCAGCATTTT
j_gene: TRBJ2-7; abundance: -; v_gene: TRBV4-2; d_gene: TRBD2; CDR3aa: CASSQDQRGFYEQYF; CDR3nt: TGTGCCAGCAGCCAAGACCAGCGGGGGTTCTACGAGCAGTACTTC
j_gene: TRBJ2-7; abundance: once; v_gene: TRBV7-8; d_gene: TRBD2; CDR3aa: CASSLTGTTYEQYF; CDR3nt: TGTGCCAGCAGCCTAACCGGGACTACGTACGAGCAGTACTTC
j_gene: TRBJ2-1; abundance: -; v_gene: TRBV7-2; d_gene: -; CDR3aa: CASSPLGPSEQFF; CDR3nt: TGTGCCAGCAGCCCACTAGGGCCGAGTGAGCAGTTCTTC
j_gene: TRBJ2-7; abundance: -; v_gene: TRBV15; d_gene: TRBD2; CDR3aa: CATSRSSSGDYEQYF; CDR3nt: TGTGCCACCAGCAGATCGTCGAGCGGGGACTACGAGCAGTACTTC
j_gene: TRBJ2-2; abundance: -; v_gene: TRBV30; d_gene: TRBD1; CDR3aa: CALLYRDRNTGELFF; CDR3nt: TGTGCCTTACTCTACCGGGACAGAAACACCGGGGAGCTGTTTTTT
j_gene: TRBJ1-2; abundance: -; v_gene: TRBV28; d_gene: TRBD1; CDR3aa: CASSSPGQGGANYGYTF; CDR3nt: TGTGCCAGCAGTTCGCCGGGACAGGGGGGAGCTAACTATGGCTACACCTTC
j_gene: TRBJ2-1; abundance: -; v_gene: TRBV7-3; d_gene: -; CDR3aa: CASSLIRGAYNEQFF; CDR3nt: TGTGCCAGCAGCTTAATCAGGGGGGCTTACAATGAGCAGTTCTTC
j_gene: TRBJ2-7; abundance: -; v_gene: TRBV25-1; d_gene: -; CDR3aa: CASSEEGAPYEQYF; CDR3nt: TGTGCCAGCAGTGAGGAAGGGGCGCCCTACGAGCAGTACTTC
j_gene: TRBJ1-1; abundance: few; v_gene: TRBV4-2; d_gene: TRBD1; CDR3aa: CASGPGQPSTEAFF; CDR3nt: TGTGCCAGCGGTCCGGGACAGCCATCCACTGAAGCTTTCTTT
j_gene: TRBJ2-1; abundance: -; v_gene: TRBV10-2; d_gene: -; CDR3aa: CASSDQGYNEQFF; CDR3nt: TGCGCCAGCAGTGATCAGGGCTACAATGAGCAGTTCTTC
j_gene: TRBJ2-3; abundance: -; v_gene: TRBV9; d_gene: -; CDR3aa: CASSVGSIAVSTDTQYF; CDR3nt: TGTGCCAGCAGCGTTGGCTCAATAGCGGTTAGCACAGATACGCAGTATTTT
j_gene: TRBJ1-4; abundance: -; v_gene: TRBV4-2; d_gene: -; CDR3aa: CASSPRGGATNEKLFF; CDR3nt: TGTGCCAGCAGCCCCCGAGGCGGTGCAACTAATGAAAAACTGTTTTTT
j_gene: TRBJ2-7; abundance: -; v_gene: TRBV7-3; d_gene: TRBD2; CDR3aa: CASSRGAGDFYEQYF; CDR3nt: TGTGCCAGCAGCCGAGGGGCGGGGGACTTTTACGAGCAGTACTTC
j_gene: TRBJ2-7; abundance: -; v_gene: TRBV6-5; d_gene: TRBD2; CDR3aa: CASKASGSRYEQYF; CDR3nt: TGTGCCAGCAAGGCTAGCGGGAGCCGCTACGAGCAGTACTTC
j_gene: TRBJ1-1; abundance: -; v_gene: TRBV11-3; d_gene: -; CDR3aa: CASSLDTAYEAFF; CDR3nt: TGTGCCAGCAGCTTAGATACAGCCTACGAAGCTTTCTTT
j_gene: TRBJ1-3; abundance: -; v_gene: TRBV19; d_gene: -; CDR3aa: CASSPLDTSGNTIYF; CDR3nt: TGTGCCAGTAGCCCCCTCGACACATCTGGAAACACCATATATTTT
j_gene: TRBJ2-2; abundance: once; v_gene: TRBV2; d_gene: -; CDR3aa: CASSPGTFPGELFF; CDR3nt: TGTGCCAGCAGTCCAGGGACATTTCCCGGGGAGCTGTTTTTT
j_gene: TRBJ2-1; abundance: -; v_gene: TRBV28; d_gene: TRBD1; CDR3aa: CASRGQGRGEQFF; CDR3nt: TGTGCCAGCAGGGGACAGGGACGTGGTGAGCAGTTCTTC
j_gene: TRBJ2-7; abundance: once; v_gene: TRBV19; d_gene: -; CDR3aa: CASSKVTETYEQYF; CDR3nt: TGTGCCAGTAGTAAAGTTACAGAAACTTACGAGCAGTACTTC
j_gene: TRBJ2-1; abundance: -; v_gene: TRBV10-3; d_gene: TRBD2; CDR3aa: CAISESAGVFYNEQFF; CDR3nt: TGTGCCATCAGTGAGTCGGCGGGAGTTTTCTACAATGAGCAGTTCTTC
j_gene: TRBJ2-3; abundance: -; v_gene: TRBV5-1; d_gene: -; CDR3aa: CASSLVPSGTDTQYF; CDR3nt: TGCGCCAGCAGCTTGGTGCCTAGTGGCACAGATACGCAGTATTTT
j_gene: TRBJ2-6; abundance: -; v_gene: TRBV4-1; d_gene: -; CDR3aa: CASSQEQSSGANVLTF; CDR3nt: TGTGCCAGCAGCCAAGAACAGTCCTCTGGGGCCAACGTCCTGACTTTC
j_gene: TRBJ1-1; abundance: few; v_gene: TRBV25-1; d_gene: -; CDR3aa: CASSMTVNTEAFF; CDR3nt: TGTGCCAGCAGTATGACAGTGAACACTGAAGCTTTCTTT
j_gene: TRBJ2-7; abundance: -; v_gene: TRBV28; d_gene: -; CDR3aa: CASSTGRRSYEQYF; CDR3nt: TGTGCCAGCAGTACCGGTCGCCGCTCCTACGAGCAGTACTTC
j_gene: TRBJ2-7; abundance: -; v_gene: TRBV28; d_gene: -; CDR3aa: CASGGGGAHYEQYF; CDR3nt: TGTGCCAGCGGGGGTGGGGGCGCTCACTACGAGCAGTACTTC
j_gene: TRBJ2-1; abundance: once; v_gene: TRBV15; d_gene: TRBD2; CDR3aa: CATSRLAGDNEQFF; CDR3nt: TGTGCCACCAGCAGACTAGCGGGAGACAATGAGCAGTTCTTC
j_gene: TRBJ1-5; abundance: -; v_gene: TRBV19; d_gene: -; CDR3aa: CASSLQDWVDQPQHF; CDR3nt: TGTGCCAGTAGTTTACAGGATTGGGTTGATCAGCCCCAGCATTTT
j_gene: TRBJ1-1; abundance: -; v_gene: TRBV29-1; d_gene: -; CDR3aa: CSVRASGGWGPLNTEAFF; CDR3nt: TGCAGCGTTCGTGCTAGTGGGGGGTGGGGACCGTTGAACACTGAAGCTTTCTTT
j_gene: TRBJ2-3; abundance: -; v_gene: TRBV4-1; d_gene: -; CDR3aa: CASSQGYSVGGSTDTQYF; CDR3nt: TGCGCCAGCAGCCAAGGGTATTCAGTAGGCGGGAGCACAGATACGCAGTATTTT
j_gene: TRBJ1-1; abundance: -; v_gene: TRBV30; d_gene: TRBD1; CDR3aa: CAWSRGLSGTEAFF; CDR3nt: TGTGCCTGGAGCAGGGGGCTGTCGGGGACTGAAGCTTTCTTT
j_gene: TRBJ2-5; abundance: -; v_gene: TRBV5-1; d_gene: -; CDR3aa: CASSGGSGGETQYF; CDR3nt: TGCGCCAGCAGCGGGGGGTCAGGCGGGGAGACCCAGTACTTC
j_gene: TRBJ1-6; abundance: -; v_gene: TRBV5-1; d_gene: TRBD1; CDR3aa: CASSSTTGHGSPLHF; CDR3nt: TGCGCCAGCAGCTCGACGACAGGGCACGGCTCACCCCTCCACTTT
j_gene: TRBJ2-1; abundance: -; v_gene: TRBV14; d_gene: TRBD2; CDR3aa: CASSQSGGGKDNEQFF; CDR3nt: TGTGCCAGCAGCCAATCTGGGGGAGGGAAGGACAATGAGCAGTTCTTC
j_gene: TRBJ2-2; abundance: -; v_gene: TRBV19; d_gene: -; CDR3aa: CASSIEEGATGELFF; CDR3nt: TGTGCCAGTAGTATAGAGGAGGGGGCGACCGGGGAGCTGTTTTTT
j_gene: TRBJ2-1; abundance: -; v_gene: TRBV5-1; d_gene: TRBD2; CDR3aa: CASREGLASYNEQFF; CDR3nt: TGCGCCAGCAGGGAAGGACTAGCGAGCTACAATGAGCAGTTCTTC
j_gene: TRBJ1-4; abundance: -; v_gene: TRBV28; d_gene: -; CDR3aa: CASSLGGGANEKLFF; CDR3nt: TGTGCCAGCAGTTTAGGGGGAGGGGCCAATGAAAAACTGTTTTTT
j_gene: TRBJ2-5; abundance: -; v_gene: TRBV27; d_gene: TRBD2; CDR3aa: CASSSPGGIKETQYF; CDR3nt: TGTGCCAGCAGTTCTCCGGGAGGGATTAAAGAGACCCAGTACTTC
j_gene: TRBJ1-3; abundance: -; v_gene: TRBV9; d_gene: -; CDR3aa: CASSARDNSGNTIYF; CDR3nt: TGTGCCAGCAGCGCCCGGGACAACTCTGGAAACACCATATATTTT
j_gene: TRBJ2-2; abundance: -; v_gene: TRBV7-6; d_gene: -; CDR3aa: CASSTGTTGELFF; CDR3nt: TGTGCCAGCAGCACCGGGACAACCGGGGAGCTGTTTTTT
j_gene: TRBJ2-2; abundance: -; v_gene: TRBV6-4; d_gene: TRBD1; CDR3aa: CASSPGTGVTGELFF; CDR3nt: TGTGCCAGCAGCCCCGGGACAGGGGTTACCGGGGAGCTGTTTTTT
j_gene: TRBJ2-1; abundance: few; v_gene: TRBV7-7; d_gene: TRBD1; CDR3aa: CASSSSGQMGDEQFF; CDR3nt: TGTGCTAGCAGCTCATCGGGACAGATGGGCGATGAGCAGTTCTTC
j_gene: TRBJ2-5; abundance: -; v_gene: TRBV7-9; d_gene: TRBD1; CDR3aa: CASSLMTGGFGETQYF; CDR3nt: TGTGCCAGCAGCTTGATGACAGGGGGTTTTGGTGAGACCCAGTACTTC
j_gene: TRBJ1-1; abundance: few; v_gene: TRBV5-6; d_gene: -; CDR3aa: CASSLPGLNTEAFF; CDR3nt: TGTGCCAGCAGCTTACCAGGATTGAACACTGAAGCTTTCTTT
j_gene: TRBJ2-1; abundance: few; v_gene: TRBV7-3; d_gene: -; CDR3aa: CASSSGPNEQFF; CDR3nt: TGTGCCAGCAGCTCAGGCCCCAATGAGCAGTTCTTC
j_gene: TRBJ1-4; abundance: -; v_gene: TRBV28; d_gene: -; CDR3aa: CASSRQGNNEKLFF; CDR3nt: TGTGCCAGCAGTCGGCAGGGGAATAATGAAAAACTGTTTTTT
j_gene: TRBJ2-5; abundance: -; v_gene: TRBV7-9; d_gene: TRBD2; CDR3aa: CASSPVLTGGEETQYF; CDR3nt: TGTGCCAGCAGCCCCGTCTTGACGGGGGGAGAAGAGACCCAGTACTTC
j_gene: TRBJ2-7; abundance: once; v_gene: TRBV5-1; d_gene: TRBD1; CDR3aa: CASSLPGQGAHEQYF; CDR3nt: TGCGCCAGCAGCTTACCGGGACAGGGGGCCCACGAGCAGTACTTC
j_gene: TRBJ2-1; abundance: -; v_gene: TRBV7-6; d_gene: TRBD2; CDR3aa: CASSLDSGRPWNEQFF; CDR3nt: TGTGCCAGCAGCTTAGATAGCGGGAGGCCATGGAATGAGCAGTTCTTC
j_gene: TRBJ2-1; abundance: -; v_gene: TRBV5-5; d_gene: TRBD2; CDR3aa: CASSLELAGGRLYNEQFF; CDR3nt: TGTGCCAGCAGCTTGGAGCTAGCGGGGGGGCGTTTATACAATGAGCAGTTCTTC
j_gene: TRBJ1-1; abundance: few; v_gene: TRBV4-1; d_gene: -; CDR3aa: CASSQDPAVGVNTEAFF; CDR3nt: TGCGCCAGCAGCCAAGATCCCGCGGTAGGAGTGAACACTGAAGCTTTCTTT
j_gene: TRBJ1-1; abundance: -; v_gene: TRBV29-1; d_gene: -; CDR3aa: CSVDPGNTEAFF; CDR3nt: TGCAGCGTTGACCCCGGGAACACTGAAGCTTTCTTT
j_gene: TRBJ1-4; abundance: -; v_gene: TRBV27; d_gene: TRBD1; CDR3aa: CASRTGTNEKLFF; CDR3nt: TGTGCCAGCAGGACAGGGACTAATGAAAAACTGTTTTTT
j_gene: TRBJ2-3; abundance: -; v_gene: TRBV28; d_gene: -; CDR3aa: CASSSPSPPRADTQYF; CDR3nt: TGTGCCAGCAGTTCACCCTCGCCCCCGAGGGCAGATACGCAGTATTTT
j_gene: TRBJ1-2; abundance: -; v_gene: TRBV29-1; d_gene: -; CDR3aa: CSVEPQDSDGYTF; CDR3nt: TGCAGCGTGGAGCCCCAGGACAGTGATGGCTACACCTTC
j_gene: TRBJ2-3; abundance: -; v_gene: TRBV19; d_gene: TRBD2; CDR3aa: CASGASGTDTQYF; CDR3nt: TGTGCCAGCGGAGCTAGCGGGACAGATACGCAGTATTTT
j_gene: TRBJ1-1; abundance: -; v_gene: TRBV7-6; d_gene: -; CDR3aa: CASSPIGVTEAFF; CDR3nt: TGTGCCAGCAGCCCCATCGGGGTCACTGAAGCTTTCTTT
j_gene: TRBJ1-5; abundance: -; v_gene: TRBV7-9; d_gene: -; CDR3aa: CSSAPWRDGQPQHF; CDR3nt: TGTTCCAGCGCTCCCTGGCGGGATGGTCAGCCCCAGCATTTT
j_gene: TRBJ2-1; abundance: -; v_gene: TRBV29-1; d_gene: TRBD2; CDR3aa: CSVGKLAGPAYYNEQFF; CDR3nt: TGCAGCGTTGGAAAGCTAGCGGGGCCCGCTTACTACAATGAGCAGTTCTTC